This T cell receptor beta chain was obtained from a study of T-cell memory formation after mild COVID-19. Germline-derived CDR1 and CDR2 are SNHLY and FYNNEI. The CDR3 runs 14 residues. The V end lost 6 bases, the J end lost 3 bases, and 15 bases lay between the germline ends. The table lists this clonotype with many counts. A single record per CDR3 protein comes from TCRdb applying MiXCR to the 5' RACE reads. The repertoire includes roughly 150,000 distinct CDR3 sequences, 14% of them detected once, and approximately 30% sits in the top ten. This receptor was identified in an adult woman who had mild COVID-19 (a few samples of this study predate the infection). Cell type and time point are not known. V and J are TRBV2 and TRBJ2-7, with a possible D match to TRBD1 (5 bases). Material: PBMCs or a T cell subset sorted from them (not recorded which). CDR3 loop: CASRDGVRGYEQYF. The CDR3 nucleotides are TGTGCCAGCAGAGATGGAGTTAGGGGCTACGAGCAGTACTTC. The full variable domain, completed using reference TRBV2 and TRBJ2-7, is EPEVTQTPSHQVTQMGQEVILRCVPISNHLYFYWYRQILGQKVEFLVSFYNNEISEKSEIFDDQFSVERPDGSNFTLKIRSTKLEDSAMYFCASRDGVRGYEQYFGPGTRLTVT.